These 14 T cell receptor beta chains share one sample of origin, sequenced in a study of cytomegalovirus exposure and HLA in healthy donors. It was with 60 Vbeta and 13 Jbeta primers that the PCR ran. Assay: immunoSEQ multiplex PCR; the TCRdb copy retains only in-frame clones and omits some. This sample carries 160,000 or so clones, 70% to 90% of them seen once, and the ten largest clones take about 7%. The specimen was PBMCs. The receptors derive from a woman in her 30s in good health and CMV-seropositive.

The chain recombines TRBV5-1 with TRBJ2-5; D remains ambiguous. The CDR3 runs 14 residues. Germline assignment: CDR1 SGHRS and CDR2 YFSETQ. V dropped 3 bases and J dropped 0 bases, with 9 bases sitting between them. CDR3 nucleotide sequence: TGCGCCAGCAGCTCCAGACTCGACCAAGAGACCCAGTACTTC. Amino acids: CASSSRLDQETQYF. Looking up the rest from reference TRBV5-1 and TRBJ2-5 gives the full variable domain: KAGVTQTPRYLIKTRGQQVTLSCSPISGHRSVSWYQQTPGQGLQFLFEYFSETQRNKGNFPGRFSGRQFSNSRSEMNVSTLELGDSALYLCASSSRLDQETQYFGPGTRLLVL.

To note about this clone: Other DNA variants within this sample encode the same CDR3. The V call is TRBV6-5, the J call TRBJ2-7; a weak D match, TRBD2 (6 bases). Germline CDR1 and CDR2: MNHEY and SVGAGI. Trimming pared 6 bases from V and 0 bases from J, leaving 12 bases between. CDR3 length: 14 amino acids. As DNA, the CDR3 is TGTGCCAGCAGCCCCGGGACTTACTCCTACGAGCAGTACTTC. Its protein product is CASSPGTYSYEQYF.

The rearrangement uses TRBV10-3 and TRBJ1-2, with D possibly TRBD1 on 6 matching bases. The germline V gene encodes CDR1 ENHRY and CDR2 SYGVKD. V was trimmed by 4 bases and J by 7 bases, leaving 13 bases between them. The CDR3 spans 13 residues. Written as DNA, the CDR3 is TGTGCCATCAGTGGAGGACAGTTCGCTGGCTACACCTTC. It is translated as CAISGGQFAGYTF.

The chain joins TRBV2 to TRBJ2-1; TRBD2 agrees at 10 bases. This CDR3 has 15 residues. Germline CDR1 and CDR2: SNHLY and FYNNEI. The ends lost 6 bases at V and 3 bases at J; junction bases unmatched: 5. The DNA for the CDR3 is TGTGCCAGCAGGGCTAGCGGGGGCAGCTACAATGAGCAGTTCTTC. Translation: CASRASGGSYNEQFF.

The J gene is TRBJ1-1, the V gene TRBV7-3; D unresolved. This CDR3 is 14 amino acids long. The V end was cut by 4 bases, the J end by 0 bases, with 9 bases between. CDR1 and CDR2 (germline): SGHTA, FQGTGA. This CDR3 is CASSSGPMNTEAFF. CDR3 in DNA: TGTGCCAGCAGCTCCGGTCCGATGAACACTGAAGCTTTCTTT. Combining the CDR3 with reference TRBV7-3 and TRBJ1-1 gives the whole variable domain GAGVSQTPSNKVTEKGKYVELRCDPISGHTALYWYRQSLGQGPEFLIYFQGTGAADDSGLPNDRFFAVRPEGSVSTLKIQRTERGDSAVYLCASSSGPMNTEAFFGQGTRLTVV.

V gene TRBV6-6 combines with J gene TRBJ2-1, with 8 bases fitting TRBD2. The CDR3 runs 15 residues. In germline, CDR1 is MNHNY, CDR2 SVGAGI (reference sequence). Unmatched junction bases numbered 6, after V lost 4 bases and J lost 4 bases. The CDR3 DNA follows: TGTGCCAGCAGTTCTACCGGGGGGGGATACAATGAGCAGTTCTTC. This translates into CASSSTGGGYNEQFF.

CDR3: CSVGAGYNEQFF. CDR3 DNA sequence: TGCAGCGTCGGAGCGGGGTACAATGAGCAGTTCTTC. The chain links TRBV29-1 to TRBJ2-1; 7 bases map to TRBD2. The germline V gene has CDR1 SQVTM and CDR2 ANQGSEA. V lost 6 bases to trimming and J lost 4 bases; unmatched junction nucleotides: 3. CDR3 size: 12 residues.

This chain joins TRBV7-2 and TRBJ2-3; D gene unclear. The CDR3 loop spans 15 amino acids. Trimming pared 3 bases from V and 2 bases from J, leaving 12 bases between. Per the germline V gene, CDR1 is SGHTA and CDR2 is FQGNSA. This CDR3 is CASSFASTYTDTQYF. DNA for the CDR3: TGTGCCAGCAGCTTTGCTTCAACCTACACAGATACGCAGTATTTT.

The chain has TRBV28 and TRBJ1-5, with D unclear. Trimming shortened V by 3 bases and J by 5 bases, and 11 bases separated the two germline ends. In germline, CDR1 is MDHEN, CDR2 SYDVKM. CDR3 size: 14 residues. The CDR3 loop reads CASSFVSTDQPQHF. CDR3 sequence (DNA): TGTGCCAGCAGTTTTGTCTCTACGGATCAGCCCCAGCATTTT.

The genes are TRBV11-2 and TRBJ2-5; no clear D gene. The CDR3 spans 14 residues. Germline CDR1 and CDR2: SGHAT and FQNNGV. V lost 0 bases and J 4 bases, leaving 9 bases between the germline ends. The CDR3 sequence: CASSLEARLETQYF. The CDR3 nucleotides read TGTGCCAGCAGCTTAGAGGCCAGATTAGAGACCCAGTACTTC.

The chain carries TRBV5-1 and TRBJ2-7; 9 positions agree with TRBD1. Germline-derived CDR1 and CDR2 are SGHRS and YFSETQ. Trimming took 2 bases from V and 2 from J; bases not matched to a gene: 5. The length of the CDR3 is 15 residues. Here the CDR3 reads CASSLQQGAPYEQYF. The CDR3 region has the DNA TGCGCCAGCAGCTTACAACAGGGGGCGCCCTACGAGCAGTACTTC.

The table lists this clone with a few counts. The rearrangement uses TRBV14 and TRBJ1-2, with a possible D match to TRBD1 (5 bases). Trimming shortened V by 0 bases and J by 9 bases, and 11 bases separated the two germline ends. There are 13 residues in the CDR3. CDR1 SGHDN and CDR2 FVKESK come from the germline V gene. CDR3 nucleotide sequence: TGTGCCAGCAGCCAAGACAGGGCGGGACGCTACACCTTC. It specifies CASSQDRAGRYTF. The full variable domain, its missing parts supplied by reference TRBV14 and TRBJ1-2, is EAGVTQFPSHSVIEKGQTVTLRCDPISGHDNLYWYRRVMGKEIKFLLHFVKESKQDESGMPNNRFLAERTGGTYSTLKVQPAELEDSGVYFCASSQDRAGRYTFGSGTRLTVV.

V gene TRBV4-3 combines with J gene TRBJ1-2, with D possibly TRBD1 on 6 matching bases. The V end lost 3 bases, the J end lost 3 bases, and 11 bases lay between the germline ends. This CDR3 is 14 amino acids long. Germline-derived CDR1 and CDR2 are LGHNA and YSLEER. Here the CDR3 reads CASSHVTGYYGYTF. In DNA, the CDR3 is TGCGCCAGCAGCCACGTAACAGGGTACTATGGCTACACCTTC.

J is TRBJ1-4 and V is TRBV4-3; D gene uncertain. The V gene lost 4 bases and the J gene lost 1 base, with 7 bases spanning the gap. This CDR3 has 14 amino acids. The V gene's germline CDR1 is LGHNA and CDR2 YSLEER. The CDR3 DNA follows: TGCGCCAGCAGCCCCGGTCTAACTAATGAAAAACTGTTTTTT. It yields the protein CASSPGLTNEKLFF.